The TCR beta chain described here comes from a study of cytomegalovirus exposure and HLA in healthy donors. Donors were nominally healthy when sampled, though unrecorded immune exposures were likely. General study findings and limits: Being productive about 87% or about 30% of the time was typical of most TCR beta V segments in an earlier analysis. The number of N-insertions in an Asian-associated ancestry cluster was reportedly below the approximately 700-donor mean in a later analysis. A later analysis linked a missense variant in DCLRE1C to the trimming of TCR beta V and J genes.

In the case of this clone: Its antigen is currently unknown.

Use of 60 Vbeta and 13 Jbeta primers characterized the PCR. Assay: immunoSEQ multiplex PCR; the TCRdb copy retains only in-frame clones and omits some. Here the sample spans approximately 130,000 clones, roughly four fifths being singletons. Sequenced input: PBMCs. The sequence came from a middle-aged man in good health and CMV-seronegative.

The CDR3 region has the DNA TGTGCCAGCAGCCAAGGGCAGGGGAGTAACTATGGCTACACCTTC. Residues: CASSQGQGSNYGYTF. This chain joins TRBV4-2 and TRBJ1-2, with a weak D call TRBD1 (6 bases). This CDR3 contains 15 residues. The V gene's germline CDR1 is LGHNA and CDR2 YNFKEQ. V was shortened by 1 base and J by 1 base, with 10 bases between the two germline ends.